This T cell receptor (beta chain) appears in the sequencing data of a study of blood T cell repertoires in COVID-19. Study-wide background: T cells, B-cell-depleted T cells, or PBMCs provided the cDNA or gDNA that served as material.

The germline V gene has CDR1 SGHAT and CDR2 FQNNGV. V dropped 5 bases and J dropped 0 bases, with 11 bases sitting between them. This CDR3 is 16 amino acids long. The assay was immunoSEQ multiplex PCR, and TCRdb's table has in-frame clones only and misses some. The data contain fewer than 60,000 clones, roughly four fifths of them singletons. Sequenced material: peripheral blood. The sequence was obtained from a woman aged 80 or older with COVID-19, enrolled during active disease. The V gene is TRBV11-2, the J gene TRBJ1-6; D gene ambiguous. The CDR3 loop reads CASSPPGSSYNSPLHF. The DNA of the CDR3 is TGTGCCAGCAGCCCCCCGGGGAGCTCCTATAATTCACCCCTCCACTTT.